The 8 T cell receptor beta chains listed next were all sequenced from one sample in a study of graft-versus-host responses after intestinal transplantation. TCRdb's table, derived via immunoSEQ multiplex PCR, lists solely in-frame clones and lacks some. Among 5,500 to 6,000 clones listed, under 40% were seen once. The authors seeded about 200,000 CFSE-labeled responder cells together with about 200,000 irradiated stimulator cells tagged with violet dye. Sequencing used alloreactive CD8+ T cells from a mixed lymphocyte reaction culture, obtained before intestinal transplant. The subset was: CFSE-low proliferating T cells sorted from approximately six-day pre-transplant mixed lymphocyte reaction (GvH or HvG direction). These receptors came from a human patient who received an intestinal transplant.

The chain is built from TRBV13 and TRBJ2-7, with 7 bases identical to TRBD2. Trimming at V came to 1 base and at J to 2 bases, leaving 8 bases not matched to a gene. This CDR3 is 16 amino acids long. Germline V gives CDR1 PRHDT, CDR2 FYEKMQ (reference sequence). The CDR3 is CASSLVGGPSPYEQYF. CDR3 nucleotides: TGTGCCAGCAGCTTAGTGGGAGGGCCTAGTCCCTACGAGCAGTACTTC.

Comment on this clone: The junction departs from the called germline gene at one end, perhaps through a read error. CDR3 nucleotide sequence: TGTGCCAGCAGCTTTGCCCGGGACAGGGGTTGGCAGGGGCCTTTCGGCTTC. It codes for CASSFARDRGWQGPFGF. The chain is built from TRBV28 and TRBJ2-4; 10 positions match TRBD1. CDR1 is MDHEN and CDR2 is SYDVKM in the germline V gene. The CDR3 runs 17 residues.

The count of this clone is one. The V and J genes are TRBV7-6 and TRBJ2-7; TRBD1 agrees at 9 bases. CDR3 size: 15 residues. The J segment lost 1 base and the V segment lost 5 bases, leaving 6 bases of the junction unmatched. Per the germline V gene, CDR1 is SGHVS and CDR2 is FNYEAQ. The CDR3, as DNA: TGTGCCAGCAGCCCCCTGACAGGGGGTTCCTACGAGCAGTACTTC. This encodes CASSPLTGGSYEQYF.

V usage is TRBV6-1 and J usage is TRBJ1-2; D is ambiguous. CDR1 MNHNS and CDR2 SASEGT come from the germline V gene. This CDR3 spans 13 amino acids. V was clipped by 7 bases and J by 8 bases, with 17 bases between them. As DNA, the CDR3 is TGTGCCAGCAAAAGGGCGGGAAGAAAAGGCTACACCTTC. Encoded protein: CASKRAGRKGYTF.

This clone was seen a few times. The genes are TRBV7-6 and TRBJ2-5; D call uncertain. CDR1 and CDR2 from the germline V gene are SGHVS and FNYEAQ. V was pared by 4 bases and J by 5 bases, with 14 bases between. The CDR3 is 14 residues long. The CDR3 DNA reads as TGTGCCAGCAGCTATAACAGCCCCCGGGAGACCCAGTACTTC. This sequence encodes CASSYNSPRETQYF. The variable domain in full, with the rest retrieved from reference TRBV7-6 and TRBJ2-5, is GAGVSQSPRYKVTKRGQDVALRCDPISGHVSLYWYRQALGQGPEFLTYFNYEAQQDKSGLPNDRFSAERPEGSISTLTIQRTEQRDSAMYRCASSYNSPRETQYFGPGTRLLVL.

Remarks on this clone: The junction departs from germline at one end; a sequencing error may be responsible. V and J are TRBV4-1 and TRBJ1-1; 7 bases are a match to TRBD1. The CDR3 is 15 amino acids. Germline CDR1 MGHRA, CDR2 YSYEKL. The CDR3 DNA reads TGTGCCAGCAGCCATGCGGGACAGCTGAACACTGAAGCTTTCTTT. Protein sequence: CASSHAGQLNTEAFF.

The chain is built from TRBV19 and TRBJ2-2; the match to TRBD1 covers 7 bases. Trimming at V came to 6 bases and at J to 1 base, leaving 5 bases not matched to a gene. CDR1 and CDR2 (germline): LNHDA, SQIVND (reference sequence). The CDR3 has 15 residues. DNA for the CDR3: TGTGCCAGTAGATCCTGGACAGGGAACACCGGGGAGCTGTTTTTT. Translating it yields CASRSWTGNTGELFF.

This chain links TRBV11-2 with TRBJ2-7, with 7 bases fitting TRBD1. This CDR3 has 13 residues. Per the germline V gene, CDR1 is SGHAT and CDR2 is FQNNGV. V was clipped by 3 bases and J by 2 bases; unmatched bases: 1. CDR3 DNA: TGTGCCAGCAGCTTTGGACAGGCCTACGAGCAGTACTTC. Amino acids: CASSFGQAYEQYF.